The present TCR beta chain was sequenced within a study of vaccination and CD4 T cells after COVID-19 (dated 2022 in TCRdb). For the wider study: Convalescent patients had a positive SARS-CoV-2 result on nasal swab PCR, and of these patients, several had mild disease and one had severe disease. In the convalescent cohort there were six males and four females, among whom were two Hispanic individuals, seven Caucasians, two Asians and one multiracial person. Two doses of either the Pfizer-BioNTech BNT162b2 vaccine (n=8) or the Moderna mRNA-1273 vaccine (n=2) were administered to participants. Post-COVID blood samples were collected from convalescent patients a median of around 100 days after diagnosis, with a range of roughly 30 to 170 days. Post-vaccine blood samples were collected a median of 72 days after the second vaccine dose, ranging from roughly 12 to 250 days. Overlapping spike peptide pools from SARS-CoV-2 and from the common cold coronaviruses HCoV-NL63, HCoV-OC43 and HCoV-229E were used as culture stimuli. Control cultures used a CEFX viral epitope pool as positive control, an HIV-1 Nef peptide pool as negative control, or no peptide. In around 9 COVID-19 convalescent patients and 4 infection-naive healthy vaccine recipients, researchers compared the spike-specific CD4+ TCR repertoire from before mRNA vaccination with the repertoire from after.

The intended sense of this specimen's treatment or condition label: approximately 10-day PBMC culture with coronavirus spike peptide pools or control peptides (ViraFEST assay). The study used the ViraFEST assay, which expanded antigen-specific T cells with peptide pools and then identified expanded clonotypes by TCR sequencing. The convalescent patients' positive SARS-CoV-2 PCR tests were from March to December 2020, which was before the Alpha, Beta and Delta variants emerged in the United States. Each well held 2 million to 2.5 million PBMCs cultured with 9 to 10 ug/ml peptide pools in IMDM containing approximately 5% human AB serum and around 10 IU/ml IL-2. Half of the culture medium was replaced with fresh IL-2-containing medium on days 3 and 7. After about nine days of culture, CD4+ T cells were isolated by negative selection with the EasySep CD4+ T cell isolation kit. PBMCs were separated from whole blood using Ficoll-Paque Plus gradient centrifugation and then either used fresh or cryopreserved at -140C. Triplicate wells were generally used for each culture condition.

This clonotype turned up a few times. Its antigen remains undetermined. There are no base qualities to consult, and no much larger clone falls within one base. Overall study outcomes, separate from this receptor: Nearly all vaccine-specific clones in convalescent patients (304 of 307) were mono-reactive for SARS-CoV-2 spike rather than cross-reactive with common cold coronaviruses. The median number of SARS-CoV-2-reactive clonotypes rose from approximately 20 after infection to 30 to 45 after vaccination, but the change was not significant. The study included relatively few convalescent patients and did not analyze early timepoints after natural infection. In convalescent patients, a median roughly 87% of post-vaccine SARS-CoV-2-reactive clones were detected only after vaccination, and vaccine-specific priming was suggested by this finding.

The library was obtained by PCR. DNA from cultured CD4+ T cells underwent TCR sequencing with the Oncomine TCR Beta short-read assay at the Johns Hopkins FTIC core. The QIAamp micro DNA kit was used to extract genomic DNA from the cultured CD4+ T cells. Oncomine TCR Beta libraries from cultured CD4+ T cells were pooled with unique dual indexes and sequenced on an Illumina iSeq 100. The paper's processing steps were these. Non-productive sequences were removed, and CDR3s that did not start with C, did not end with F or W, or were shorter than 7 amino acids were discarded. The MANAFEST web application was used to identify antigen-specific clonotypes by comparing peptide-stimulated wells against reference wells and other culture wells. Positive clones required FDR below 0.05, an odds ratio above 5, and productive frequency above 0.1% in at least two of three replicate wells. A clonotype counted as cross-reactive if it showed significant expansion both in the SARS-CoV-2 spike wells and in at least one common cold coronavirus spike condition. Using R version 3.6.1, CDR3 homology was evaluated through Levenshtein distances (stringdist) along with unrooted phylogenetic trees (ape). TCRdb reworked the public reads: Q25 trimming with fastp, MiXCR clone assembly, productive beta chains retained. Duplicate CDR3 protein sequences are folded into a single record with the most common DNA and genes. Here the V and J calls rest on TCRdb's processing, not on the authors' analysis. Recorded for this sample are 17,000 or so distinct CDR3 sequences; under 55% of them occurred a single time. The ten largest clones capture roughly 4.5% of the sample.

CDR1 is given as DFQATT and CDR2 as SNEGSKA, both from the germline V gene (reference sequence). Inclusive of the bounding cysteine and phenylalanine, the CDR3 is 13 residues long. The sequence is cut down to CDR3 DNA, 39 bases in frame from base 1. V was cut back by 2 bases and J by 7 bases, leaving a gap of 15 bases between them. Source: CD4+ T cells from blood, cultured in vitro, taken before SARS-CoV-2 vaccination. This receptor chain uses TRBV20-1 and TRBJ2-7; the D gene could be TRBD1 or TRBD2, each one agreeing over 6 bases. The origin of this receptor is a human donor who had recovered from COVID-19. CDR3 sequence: CSARLQGLAEQYF. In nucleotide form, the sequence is TGCAGTGCTAGACTCCAGGGGCTAGCGGAGCAGTACTTC.